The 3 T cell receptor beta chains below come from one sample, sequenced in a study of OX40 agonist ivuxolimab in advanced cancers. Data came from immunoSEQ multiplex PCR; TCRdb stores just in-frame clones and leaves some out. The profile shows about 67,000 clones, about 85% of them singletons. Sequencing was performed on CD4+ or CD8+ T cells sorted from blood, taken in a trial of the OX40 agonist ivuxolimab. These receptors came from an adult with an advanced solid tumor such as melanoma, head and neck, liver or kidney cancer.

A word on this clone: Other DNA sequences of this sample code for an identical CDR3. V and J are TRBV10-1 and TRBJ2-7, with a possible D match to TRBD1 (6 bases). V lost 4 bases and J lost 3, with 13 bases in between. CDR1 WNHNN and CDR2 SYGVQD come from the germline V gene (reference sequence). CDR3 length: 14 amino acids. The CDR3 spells CASSAGTSGYEQYF. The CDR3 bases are TGCGCCAGCAGTGCAGGGACATCGGGCTACGAGCAGTACTTC.

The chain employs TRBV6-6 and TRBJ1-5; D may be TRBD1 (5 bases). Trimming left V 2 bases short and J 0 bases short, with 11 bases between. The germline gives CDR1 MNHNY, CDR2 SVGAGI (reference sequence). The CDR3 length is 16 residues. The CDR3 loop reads CASSYPPGYSNQPQHF. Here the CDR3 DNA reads TGTGCCAGCAGTTACCCGCCAGGGTATAGCAATCAGCCCCAGCATTTT.

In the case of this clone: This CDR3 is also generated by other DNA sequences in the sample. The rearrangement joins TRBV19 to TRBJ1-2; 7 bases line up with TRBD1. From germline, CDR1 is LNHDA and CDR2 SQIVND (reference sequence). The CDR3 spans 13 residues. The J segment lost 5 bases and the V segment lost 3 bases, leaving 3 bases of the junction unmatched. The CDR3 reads CASSIGQVYGYTF. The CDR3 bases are TGTGCCAGTAGTATCGGACAGGTTTATGGCTACACCTTC. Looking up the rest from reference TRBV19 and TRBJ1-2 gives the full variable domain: DGGITQSPKYLFRKEGQNVTLSCEQNLNHDAMYWYRQDPGQGLRLIYYSQIVNDFQKGDIAEGYSVSREKKESFPLTVTSAQKNPTAFYLCASSIGQVYGYTFGSGTRLTVV.